This is a list of T cell receptor beta chains from one sample in a study of Ad26.COV2.S vaccination and SARS-CoV-2 variants. The table came from immunoSEQ multiplex PCR; TCRdb's copy has only in-frame clones and leaves some out. In the table there are a few hundred thousand clones, 88% of which are singletons. The sample in question was peripheral blood, obtained in a trial of Ad26.COV2.S vaccine versus placebo. These receptors originate from a person aged 18-60 years who received the Ad26.COV2.S COVID-19 vaccine or a placebo. The CDR3 runs from the conserved cysteine through the conserved F or W. Fields, in order: J gene, V gene, CDR3 protein.

TRBJ2-1 TRBV30 CAWSGGQNSYNEQFF
TRBJ2-4 TRBV19 CASSTSGVLTKNIQYF
TRBJ2-5 TRBV4-3 CASSQFSGGQETQYF
TRBJ2-1 TRBV2 CASKVMGGNEQFF
TRBJ1-2 TRBV24-1 CATSEGFDYGYTF
TRBJ1-1 TRBV12-3/TRBV12-4 CASSFGGNTEAFF
TRBJ2-3 TRBV6-4 CASSDSFSGARDTQYF
TRBJ1-2 TRBV7-3 CASSLRQGDGYTF
TRBJ2-7 TRBV14 CASSRGTGGAYEQYF
TRBJ2-3 TRBV7-9 CASSLDISTDTQYF
TRBJ1-2 TRBV24-1 CATSGDRGDYGYTF
TRBJ1-1 TRBV5-1 CASSLDGQGGTEAFF
TRBJ1-1 TRBV5-8 CASSRIGIRFADTEAFF
TRBJ1-2 TRBV13 CASSPGQGANYGYTF
TRBJ2-7 TRBV5-4 CASSPDLSSYEQYF
TRBJ1-2 TRBV6-2/TRBV6-3 CASSYSSTGLYGYTF
TRBJ1-5 TRBV6-1 CASSDRGPQPQHF
TRBJ1-1 TRBV24-1 CATQGAGSTEAFF
TRBJ2-7 TRBV29-1 CSVHAGTSGGNEQYF
TRBJ2-7 TRBV29-1 CSVELQDYEQYF
TRBJ1-5 TRBV19 CASSSPGVNSAQHF
TRBJ1-4 TRBV7-2 CASSPNRFGGEKLFF
TRBJ2-3 TRBV3-1/TRBV3-2 CASSPGLAGPSSTDTQYF
TRBJ2-1 TRBV3-1/TRBV3-2 CASSGRKDFSSYNEQFF
TRBJ2-6 TRBV5-1 CASSLSPGTGANVLTF
TRBJ2-7 TRBV4-2 CASSQEVAGGYEQYF
TRBJ2-3 TRBV7-2 CASSRSHSGGASDTQYF
TRBJ1-4 TRBV28 CASSLEGQEKLFF
TRBJ1-4 TRBV7-9 CASSHGQGREKLFF
TRBJ1-1 TRBV18 CASSLEQGDEAFF
TRBJ2-3 TRBV5-6 CASSSGGSPSTDTQYF
TRBJ1-2 TRBV11-2 CASSLGGTNYGYTF
TRBJ1-5 TRBV5-1 CASSLFDVSNQPQHF
TRBJ1-6 TRBV6-5 CASSSHAGLNNSPLHF
TRBJ2-3 TRBV4-2 CASSQTGGITDTQYF
TRBJ2-3 TRBV5-1 CASSLTGTSTDTQYF
TRBJ1-1 TRBV7-2 CASSLGVTGVSFF
TRBJ2-1 TRBV4-3 CASSQDTGTNEQFF
TRBJ1-5 TRBV5-1 CASSLEGRGSNQPQHF
TRBJ2-1 TRBV11-2 CASSLDRGPYNEQFF
TRBJ1-6 TRBV28 CASSLPPGAGNSPLHF
TRBJ2-1 TRBV7-2 CASSLGTGPYNEQFF
TRBJ2-7 TRBV5-1 CASSYIYERGNYEQYF
TRBJ1-3 TRBV5-1 CATSGTGTGNTIYF
TRBJ2-7 TRBV3-1/TRBV3-2 CASSPRDYEQYF
TRBJ2-3 TRBV5-6 CASSPDRGPFDTQYF
TRBJ1-1 TRBV19 CASSMQGLDTEAFF
TRBJ2-3 TRBV5-1 CASSFRTSASTDTQYF
TRBJ1-6 TRBV5-6 CASSFEPGNSPLHF
TRBJ2-1 TRBV7-2 CASSFRRGGTLEQFF
TRBJ1-6 TRBV6-2/TRBV6-3 CASSSGTGGSPLHF
TRBJ1-4 TRBV11-2 CASSLDRVNEKLFF